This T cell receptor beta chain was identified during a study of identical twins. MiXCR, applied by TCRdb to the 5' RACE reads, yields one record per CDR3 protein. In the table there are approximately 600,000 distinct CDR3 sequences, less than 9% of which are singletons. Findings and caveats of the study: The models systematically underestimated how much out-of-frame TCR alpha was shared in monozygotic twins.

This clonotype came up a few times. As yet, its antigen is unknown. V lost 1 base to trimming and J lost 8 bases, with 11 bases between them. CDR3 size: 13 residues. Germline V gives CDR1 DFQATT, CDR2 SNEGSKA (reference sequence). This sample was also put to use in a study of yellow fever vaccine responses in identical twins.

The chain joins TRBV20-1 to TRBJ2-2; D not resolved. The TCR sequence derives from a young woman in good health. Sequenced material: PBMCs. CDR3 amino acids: CSARGTEAGELFF. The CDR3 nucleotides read TGCAGTGCTAGAGGGACCGAAGCAGGGGAGCTGTTTTTT.